A single sample gave rise to the 30 T cell receptor beta chains below, sequenced in a study of CD8 T cells in Susac syndrome. The RNA input was about 0.5 to 1 ug, and it was reverse transcribed with random hexamers. TCRdb re-analysed the immunoSEQ multiplex PCR reads in MiXCR, keeping a single row per CDR3 protein. The data show more than 55,000 distinct CDR3 sequences, approximately 95% seen once. Sequencing was carried out using CD8+ T cells from PBMCs. The source of these receptors is a human donor in good health.

This chain's CDR3 is CSGTSGTTDTQYF. The CDR3 DNA is TGCAGCGGGACGTCAGGGACCACAGATACGCAGTATTTT. J is TRBJ2-3 and V is TRBV29-1; either TRBD1 or TRBD2 may supply D (5 bases each). Trimming shortened V by 7 bases and J by 2 bases, and 13 bases separated the two germline ends. Germline V gives CDR1 SQVTM, CDR2 ANQGSEA. There are 13 residues in the CDR3.

The J gene is TRBJ2-7, the V gene TRBV6-2 or TRBV6-3; D gene unclear. CDR3 length equals 14 residues. V gave up 6 bases and J gave up 2 bases, with 14 bases separating them. CDR1 is MNHEY, CDR2 SVGEGT, per germline. CDR3 region: CASSPIGSPYEQYV. Written as DNA, the CDR3 is TGTGCCAGCAGCCCGATCGGCAGTCCCTACGAGCAGTACGTC.

The chain uses TRBV4-3 and TRBJ2-1, with TRBD2 matching over 10 bases. The V segment lost 0 bases and the J segment 8 bases; nucleotides outside the gene matches: 7. The CDR3 has 16 amino acids. Germline CDR1 reads LGHNA; CDR2 reads YSLEER. The CDR3 DNA follows: TGCGCCAGCAGCCAAGATTTGAGCGGGGGGGCTTATGAGCAGTTCTTC. Translation: CASSQDLSGGAYEQFF.

The V and J genes are TRBV18 and TRBJ2-1, with TRBD1 matching 7 bases. Germline CDR1 is KGHSH and CDR2 is LQKENI. The CDR3 spans 16 residues. Unmatched junction bases numbered 8, after V lost 3 bases and J lost 3 bases. DNA of the CDR3: TGTGCCAGCTCACCCCGGACAGGAAAAAACTACAATGAGCAGTTCTTC. Protein product: CASSPRTGKNYNEQFF.

This chain joins TRBV11-1 and TRBJ1-1; D is possibly TRBD1 (5 bases). Germline loops: CDR1 SGHAT, CDR2 FQDESV (reference sequence). There are 15 residues in the CDR3. V was cut by 0 bases and J by 5 bases, with 13 bases left in between. The CDR3 protein is CASSLASGGWTEAFF. The CDR3 DNA sequence: TGTGCCAGCAGCTTAGCTTCCGGGGGTTGGACTGAAGCTTTCTTT.

The chain recombines TRBV2 with TRBJ2-5, with TRBD2 as a possible D gene (6 bases). Trimming took off 6 bases at V and 2 bases at J, with 22 bases between the two ends. Germline CDR1 SNHLY, CDR2 FYNNEI. The CDR3 is 17 residues long. As DNA, the CDR3 is TGTGCCAGCAGCCCAGGGACTGGACGGCGGACTCAAGAGACCCAGTACTTC. This gives the protein CASSPGTGRRTQETQYF.

This clonotype occurred once. The chain is built from TRBV10-3 and TRBJ2-2; 8 bases are a match to TRBD2. The germline CDR1 and CDR2 sequences are ENHRY and SYGVKD. The CDR3 spans 16 residues. Trimming cost V 7 bases and J 1 base; bases outside gene matches: 8. The CDR3 sequence: CAIMGSGEVNTGELFF. The CDR3 DNA sequence: TGTGCCATCATGGGTAGCGGGGAGGTGAACACCGGGGAGCTGTTTTTT.

V and J are TRBV19 and TRBJ1-1, with D hard to call. The V and J ends lost 2 bases and 0 bases respectively, with 10 bases between them. The CDR3 consists of 15 residues. In germline, CDR1 is LNHDA, CDR2 SQIVND (reference sequence). The CDR3 is CASSISGTLNTEAFF. CDR3 DNA: TGTGCCAGTAGTATATCGGGCACCCTGAACACTGAAGCTTTCTTT. Together with reference TRBV19 and TRBJ1-1, the CDR3 gives the full variable domain: DGGITQSPKYLFRKEGQNVTLSCEQNLNHDAMYWYRQDPGQGLRLIYYSQIVNDFQKGDIAEGYSVSREKKESFPLTVTSAQKNPTAFYLCASSISGTLNTEAFFGQGTRLTVV.

This clonotype has only one observation. The chain combines TRBV27 with TRBJ1-2; 9 bases are a match to TRBD1. Germline V gene lookup returns CDR1 MNHEY and CDR2 SMNVEV (reference sequence). The J segment lost 8 bases and the V segment lost 3 bases, leaving 16 bases of the junction unmatched. The CDR3 is 17 residues long. CDR3 region: CASSFSQSGTGNQGYTF. DNA for the CDR3: TGTGCCAGCAGTTTTAGCCAATCAGGGACAGGGAATCAGGGCTACACCTTC.

Only one count was recorded for this clonotype. This chain links TRBV2 with TRBJ2-5, with 11 bases aligning to TRBD1. Germline V lookup: CDR1 SNHLY, CDR2 FYNNEI. The CDR3 contains 15 residues. With V trimmed by 1 base and J by 3 bases, 1 base remained unmatched. The CDR3 DNA sequence: TGTGCCAGCAGTGAAGGGGACAGGGGGGAAGAGACCCAGTACTTC. The encoded protein is CASSEGDRGEETQYF.

J is TRBJ2-1 and V is TRBV6-5; tentative D call: TRBD2 (5 bases). V gave up 6 bases and J gave up 6 bases, with 15 bases separating them. The CDR3 totals 14 residues. In germline, CDR1 is MNHEY, CDR2 SVGAGI. CDR3: CASSLAEESNEQFF. DNA for the CDR3: TGTGCCAGCAGCCTCGCGGAGGAGAGCAATGAGCAGTTCTTC.

The J gene is TRBJ1-2, the V gene TRBV4-1; maybe TRBD1 (6 bases). CDR1 MGHRA and CDR2 YSYEKL come from the germline V gene. CDR3 length equals 15 residues. Between the trimmed V and J ends, which lost 0 bases and 4 bases, there was a span of 12 bases. CDR3 DNA: TGCGCCAGCAGCCAAGAAGTAAGGGGGGCCTATGGCTACACCTTC. This translates into CASSQEVRGAYGYTF.

This rearrangement joins TRBV7-2 to TRBJ1-1, with a weak D call TRBD1 (5 bases). The V end lost 5 bases, the J end lost 4 bases, and 11 bases lay between the germline ends. Germline V gene data show CDR1 as SGHTA and CDR2 as FQGNSA. The CDR3 totals 13 residues. The CDR3, as DNA: TGTGCCAGCAGCCCCGGTGGGGGCACTGAAGCTTTCTTT. This gives the protein CASSPGGGTEAFF.

This clonotype was detected only once. The chain joins TRBV6-2 or TRBV6-3 to TRBJ2-5, with 7 bases that match TRBD1. The CDR3 is 14 residues long. Germline loops: CDR1 MNHEY, CDR2 SVGEGT. The J segment lost 10 bases and the V segment lost 6 bases, leaving 14 bases of the junction unmatched. CDR3 residues: CASSPGTDPSGQYF. Here the CDR3 DNA reads TGTGCCAGCAGCCCCGGGACAGATCCCTCAGGCCAGTACTTC.

The chain uses TRBV25-1 and TRBJ2-1, with 7 bases fitting TRBD1. This CDR3 contains 16 residues. With V trimmed by 2 bases and J by 3 bases, 7 bases remained unmatched. CDR1 is MGHDK and CDR2 is SYGVNS in the germline V gene. The CDR3 is CASSEIGTENYNEQFF. DNA of the CDR3: TGTGCCAGCAGTGAAATAGGGACAGAGAACTACAATGAGCAGTTCTTC. Combining the CDR3 with reference TRBV25-1 and TRBJ2-1 gives the whole variable domain EADIYQTPRYLVIGTGKKITLECSQTMGHDKMYWYQQDPGMELHLIHYSYGVNSTEKGDLSSESTVSRIRTEHFPLTLESARPSHTSQYLCASSEIGTENYNEQFFGPGTRLTVL.

The chain couples TRBV12-3 or TRBV12-4 to TRBJ2-1; 10 bases are a match to TRBD1. CDR3 length: 15 amino acids. V lost 4 bases to trimming and J lost 9 bases; unmatched junction nucleotides: 9. In DNA form, the CDR3 reads TGTGCCAGCAGTTCGCGGGACAGGGGACAGGGTGAGCAGTTCTTC. Translating it yields CASSSRDRGQGEQFF.

The rearrangement links TRBV15 to TRBJ1-4; D call uncertain. The V end was cut by 5 bases, the J end by 7 bases, with 11 bases between. The V gene's germline CDR1 is LNHNV and CDR2 YYDKDF (reference sequence). This CDR3 has 13 amino acids. The CDR3 spells CATSLFGTEKLFF. As DNA, the CDR3 is TGTGCCACCAGCCTTTTCGGTACTGAAAAACTGTTTTTT.

This clonotype appeared once. The CDR3 bases are TGTGCCAGTAGTATAGATCCCAGGGGTTCCCACGAGCAGTACTTC. Residues: CASSIDPRGSHEQYF. This chain uses TRBV19 with TRBJ2-7; possible D gene TRBD1, 6 bases. The V gene lost 0 bases and the J gene lost 5 bases, with 14 bases spanning the gap. The CDR3 totals 15 residues. Germline assignment: CDR1 LNHDA and CDR2 SQIVND (reference sequence).

V and J are TRBV6-2 or TRBV6-3 and TRBJ2-7; D might be TRBD2 (7 bases). CDR3 length: 15 residues. Trimming pared 4 bases from V and 6 bases from J, leaving 19 bases between. Germline assignment: CDR1 MNHEY and CDR2 SVGEGT. CDR3 nucleotides: TGTGCCAGCAGTTCCCCGGGGGAGGGGGAAGTCGAGCAGTACGTC. This sequence encodes CASSSPGEGEVEQYV.

The rearrangement links TRBV9 to TRBJ1-2, with D possibly being TRBD1 (6 bases). CDR1 is SGDLS and CDR2 is YYNGEE in the germline V gene. CDR3 length: 15 amino acids. The V and J ends lost 3 bases and 4 bases respectively, with 16 bases between them. CDR3 sequence: CASSAYTGTGYGYTF. The CDR3 region has the DNA TGTGCCAGCAGCGCTTACACAGGGACCGGCTATGGCTACACCTTC.

V gene TRBV29-1 combines with J gene TRBJ2-2; D perhaps matches TRBD2 (5 bases). Germline CDR1 and CDR2: SQVTM and ANQGSEA. The V and J ends lost 1 base and 7 bases respectively, with 7 bases between them. CDR3 length equals 12 residues. The CDR3: CSVEAAGGELFF. DNA for the CDR3: TGCAGCGTTGAAGCCGCGGGCGGGGAGCTGTTTTTT.

This sequence joins TRBV28 and TRBJ1-5; D may be TRBD1 (6 bases). The CDR3 length is 17 residues. Trimming left V 6 bases short and J 0 bases short, with 18 bases between. Germline loops: CDR1 MDHEN, CDR2 SYDVKM. Here the CDR3 reads CASRGFGGSISNQPQHF. The DNA for the CDR3 is TGTGCCAGCAGGGGGTTCGGGGGCAGCATTAGCAATCAGCCCCAGCATTTT.

V is TRBV29-1 and J is TRBJ2-4, with D possibly TRBD1 on 5 matching bases. The CDR3 is made up of 12 amino acids. From germline, CDR1 is SQVTM and CDR2 ANQGSEA. Trimming cost V 6 bases and J 6 bases, with 12 bases left between them. Written as DNA, the CDR3 is TGCAGCGTCAGGGTCTCTGGAAACATTCAGTACTTC. As protein: CSVRVSGNIQYF.

The V call is TRBV7-9, the J call TRBJ2-4; the match to TRBD1 covers 7 bases. Germline CDR1 reads SEHNR; CDR2 reads FQNEAQ (reference sequence). V shed 5 bases and J 6 bases; nucleotides not matched to a gene: 4. This CDR3 comprises 13 residues. The CDR3 is CASSPQGVNIQYF. The CDR3 DNA is TGTGCCAGCAGCCCCCAGGGGGTAAACATTCAGTACTTC.

There are a few counts of this clonotype. This sequence joins TRBV6-6 and TRBJ1-1; D remains unclear. The CDR3 loop spans 13 amino acids. V was trimmed by 5 bases and J by 2 bases, leaving 9 bases between them. The germline V gene encodes CDR1 MNHNY and CDR2 SVGAGI (reference sequence). The CDR3 nucleotides are TGTGCCAGCAGTCCGGACCTTAACACTGAAGCTTTCTTT. Translating it yields CASSPDLNTEAFF.

Of note for this clonotype: The junction departs from the called germline gene at one end, perhaps through a read error. CDR3 sequence reads: CASSDSGKQPYNSPLHF. CDR3 bases: TGTGCCAGCAGTGACTCGGGGAAACAGCCCTATAATTCACCCCTCCACTTT. The rearrangement joins TRBV6-5 to TRBJ1-6; D is unclear. Germline V gene lookup returns CDR1 MNHEY and CDR2 SVGAGI. The CDR3 spans 17 residues.

The chain employs TRBV7-8 and TRBJ1-1; D unclear. Germline V gives CDR1 SGHVS, CDR2 FQNEAQ. The CDR3 loop spans 16 amino acids. Trimming stripped 1 base from V and 4 bases from J, with 16 bases between. The DNA of the CDR3 is TGTGCCAGCAGCTTAGGTTTTCGGGAGTTCAGCACTGAAGCTTTCTTT. The encoded protein is CASSLGFREFSTEAFF.

The rearrangement links TRBV19 to TRBJ1-4; 7 bases align to TRBD1. The CDR3 totals 12 residues. The V gene's germline CDR1 is LNHDA and CDR2 SQIVND (reference sequence). V gave up 7 bases and J gave up 12 bases; unmatched junction bases: 8. The CDR3 region is CASTLRQGELFF. CDR3 nucleotides: TGTGCCAGTACCCTAAGACAGGGCGAACTGTTTTTT.

The rearrangement links TRBV15 to TRBJ2-6; D gene unclear. Germline CDR1 LNHNV, CDR2 YYDKDF (reference sequence). The germline V and J ends were trimmed by 3 bases and 0 bases, with 6 bases remaining between them. This CDR3 spans 15 amino acids. The CDR3 spells CATSSPFSGANVLTF. CDR3 nucleotides: TGTGCCACCAGCAGCCCCTTCTCTGGGGCCAACGTCCTGACTTTC.

The V call is TRBV3-1, the J call TRBJ1-1; the match to TRBD1 covers 8 bases. Per the germline V gene, CDR1 is LGHDT and CDR2 is YNNKEL (reference sequence). The CDR3 is 14 residues long. The J segment lost 8 bases and the V segment lost 4 bases, leaving 9 bases of the junction unmatched. The CDR3 DNA reads TGTGCCAGCAGCCCGGGACAGGCCTTTGGGGAAGCTTTCTTT. Protein sequence: CASSPGQAFGEAFF.